The T cell receptor (beta chain) described here comes from a study of blood T cells in healthy people across ages. This clonotype was counted once. With a J-beta primer mix and a sample-barcoded 5' primer, a second PCR ran 7 to 11 cycles. All cDNA molecules were each tagged by a template-switch adaptor with 12 random nucleotides. Via MiXCR, TCRdb re-called the 5' RACE reads, giving one row per CDR3 protein. Among approximately 800,000 distinct CDR3 sequences listed, approximately 55% were seen once. This TCR derives from a man at least 80 years old in good health. Sequencing was carried out using blood.

The CDR3: CASSDRGLGLNTEAFF. In DNA form, the CDR3 reads TGTGCCAGCAGCGACAGGGGGCTGGGTTTGAACACTGAAGCTTTCTTT. This rearrangement joins TRBV27 to TRBJ1-1; 10 bases are a match to TRBD1. The CDR3 loop spans 16 amino acids. Looked up from germline, CDR1 is MNHEY and CDR2 is SMNVEV (reference sequence). V shed 6 bases and J 0 bases; nucleotides not matched to a gene: 7.